This T cell receptor (beta chain) emerged from a study of T cell responses to AZD1222 COVID-19 vaccine. Study-wide findings and caveats: Repertoires were obtained solely post-peak T cell response. Among AZD1222 vaccinees, only five to seven were seropositive at baseline.

V was trimmed by 6 bases and J by 0 bases, leaving 11 bases between them. The CDR3 spans 15 residues. CDR1 and CDR2 (germline): MNHEY, SVGAGI. For this clone: Its cognate antigen is unknown.

Sequenced by immunoSEQ multiplex PCR; TCRdb stores in-frame clones only, minus some. Among 95,000 to 130,000 clones, just over 85% were seen once, and the ten largest hold about 10%. The clonotype comes from an adult in good health. The chain carries TRBV6-5 and TRBJ2-2; D is uncertain. The sample was peripheral blood, taken on day 0 of AZD1222 vaccination. In DNA form, the CDR3 reads TGTGCCAGCAGCCGACGGCCTGCGAACACCGGGGAGCTGTTTTTT. Translated: CASSRRPANTGELFF.